This T cell receptor beta chain was identified during a study of cytomegalovirus exposure and HLA in healthy donors. Note on this clone: An end of the junction does not agree with germline; a read error may underlie this.

The PCR ran on 60 Vbeta and 13 Jbeta primers. Sequencing used immunoSEQ multiplex PCR; TCRdb keeps in-frame clones, though not all of them. The table has fewer than 200,000 clones, 80% seen once; the top ten hold about 9.9%. The clonotype was recovered from a man aged 18 to 35 in good health and CMV-seropositive. The sequenced sample consisted of PBMCs.

CDR3 DNA sequence: TGTGCCAGCAACTTGGGATTGAGCACTGAAGCTTTCTTT. Translated: CASNLGLSTEAFF. The chain carries TRBV5-4 and TRBJ1-1, with unresolved D. The CDR3 is 13 residues long. Per germline, CDR1 SGHNT and CDR2 YYREEE (reference sequence). Full variable domain (rest looked up from reference TRBV5-4 and TRBJ1-1): ETGVTQSPTHLIKTRGQQVTLRCSSQSGHNTVSWYQQALGQGPQFIFQYYREEENGRGNFPPRFSGLQFPNYSSELNVNALELDDSALYLCASNLGLSTEAFFGQGTRLTVV.